The 23 T cell receptor beta chains below all came from one sample that was sequenced in a study of T cell repertoires in cytomegalovirus infection. Their antigens are not known. Via MiXCR, TCRdb re-called the reads, giving one row per CDR3 protein. The table includes a few hundred thousand distinct CDR3 sequences, 40% detected once. The sequencing used cultured PBMCs, collected from culture after CMV antigen stimulation. These receptors came from a human donor in good health (CMV status not recorded). Some clones in this sample may be carry-over from other donors' samples.

This chain uses TRBV4-1 with TRBJ1-5; D gene uncertain. The CDR3 spans 13 residues. V lost 4 bases to trimming and J lost 7 bases, with 11 bases between them. The germline V gene has CDR1 MGHRA and CDR2 YSYEKL. CDR3 protein: CASSRVFGQPQHF. The CDR3 DNA reads as TGCGCCAGCAGCCGAGTCTTTGGGCAGCCCCAGCATTTT.

The chain is built from TRBV11-3 and TRBJ2-1, with 11 bases aligning to TRBD1. Germline V CDR1 and CDR2: SGHNT, YENEEA. V dropped 5 bases and J dropped 10; count of bases not matched to a gene: 4. The length of the CDR3 is 13 residues. The CDR3 loop reads CASSGQGAGEQFF. In nucleotides, the CDR3 is TGTGCCAGCAGCGGACAGGGGGCGGGGGAGCAGTTCTTC.

The chain joins TRBV7-9 to TRBJ2-1; 12 nucleotides align to TRBD2. CDR1 and CDR2 (germline): SEHNR, FQNEAQ (reference sequence). V lost 4 bases, J lost 6 bases, and 7 bases stayed unmatched. The CDR3 runs 16 residues. The CDR3 spells CASSSSPGLAGNEQFF. CDR3 nucleotide sequence: TGTGCCAGCAGCTCATCACCGGGACTAGCGGGCAATGAGCAGTTCTTC.

This clonotype was recorded a few times. The chain has TRBV12-3 or TRBV12-4 and TRBJ1-2; no firm D call. The length of the CDR3 is 12 residues. V was clipped by 6 bases and J by 5 bases, with 10 bases between them. DNA of the CDR3: TGTGCCAGCAGCGACGGTTCATATGGCTACACCTTC. Protein: CASSDGSYGYTF.

This clonotype was seen a handful of times. V and J are TRBV27 and TRBJ2-2, with D perhaps matching TRBD1 (5 bases). This CDR3 is built from 13 residues. Per the germline V gene, CDR1 is MNHEY and CDR2 is SMNVEV (reference sequence). The germline V and J ends were trimmed by 10 bases and 4 bases, with 13 bases remaining between them. Here the CDR3 reads CATSYRTTGELFF. The CDR3 region has the DNA TGTGCCACCTCGTACAGGACCACCGGGGAGCTGTTTTTT.

This clonotype was counted between two and nine times. The rearrangement uses TRBV4-3 and TRBJ2-1; 9 bases map to TRBD2. CDR1 LGHNA and CDR2 YSLEER come from the germline V gene. V was clipped by 0 bases and J by 15 bases; unmatched bases: 12. The CDR3 covers 15 residues. The CDR3 DNA reads TGCGCCAGCAGCCAAGATGTATACGGCGGGAGGGCCGTGTTCTTC. Its translation is CASSQDVYGGRAVFF.

V gene TRBV7-2 combines with J gene TRBJ2-7; 9 positions match TRBD2. Germline CDR1 SGHTA, CDR2 FQGNSA. The ends lost 4 bases at V and 3 bases at J; junction bases unmatched: 10. This CDR3 spans 16 amino acids. In DNA form, the CDR3 reads TGTGCCAGCAGCTGGGCCGGGACTAGCCGGAACTACGAGCAGTACTTC. Its protein product is CASSWAGTSRNYEQYF.

This clonotype was recorded a few times. This chain links TRBV5-4 with TRBJ1-6, with D tentatively TRBD1 (5 bases). Per the germline V gene, CDR1 is SGHNT and CDR2 is YYREEE (reference sequence). Trimming took 4 bases from V and 7 from J, leaving 18 bases between them. The CDR3 totals 16 residues. CDR3 loop: CASSPGGTWGNSPLHF. The CDR3 DNA is TGTGCCAGCAGCCCCGGAGGAACCTGGGGGAATTCACCCCTCCACTTT.

The chain employs TRBV7-2 and TRBJ1-4; D ambiguous. The V end was cut by 1 base, the J end by 5 bases, with 11 bases between. Per germline, CDR1 SGHTA and CDR2 FQGNSA. The CDR3 runs 15 residues. This CDR3 reads CASSLVGRMNEKLFF. The CDR3, as DNA: TGTGCCAGCAGCTTAGTTGGGCGGATGAATGAAAAACTGTTTTTT.

This chain joins TRBV6-5 and TRBJ1-2; maybe TRBD1 (5 bases). Germline V lookup: CDR1 MNHEY, CDR2 SVGAGI. Between the trimmed V and J ends, which lost 5 bases and 7 bases, there was a span of 11 bases. The CDR3 spans 12 residues. The CDR3 bases are TGTGCCAGCAGTCGGGGGGGAGGTGGCTACACCTTC. Its protein product is CASSRGGGGYTF.

This clonotype was observed many times. This chain links TRBV7-2 with TRBJ2-3, with D possibly TRBD2 on 6 matching bases. Germline-derived CDR1 and CDR2 are SGHTA and FQGNSA. The CDR3 covers 14 residues. Trimming left V 7 bases short and J 1 base short, with 12 bases between. CDR3 residues: CASTTSLGTDTQYF. Here the CDR3 DNA reads TGTGCCAGCACCACTAGCTTAGGCACAGATACGCAGTATTTT.

This rearrangement joins TRBV10-3 to TRBJ2-5; possibly TRBD1 or TRBD2 for D (5 bases each). The CDR3 is 13 residues long. Germline V lookup: CDR1 ENHRY, CDR2 SYGVKD. Trimming shortened V by 6 bases and J by 1 base, and 9 bases separated the two germline ends. This CDR3 reads CAIRGTPQETQYF. The CDR3, as DNA: TGTGCCATCAGGGGGACCCCCCAAGAGACCCAGTACTTC.

There are a few counts of this clonotype. J is TRBJ1-1 and V is TRBV12-5; D is unresolved. The CDR3 is made up of 12 amino acids. V lost 2 bases and J 5 bases, leaving 6 bases between the germline ends. Germline V gene sequence: CDR1 LGHNT, CDR2 FRNRAP. The CDR3 region is CASGLSGTEAFF. Here the CDR3 DNA reads TGTGCTAGTGGTTTGAGTGGGACTGAAGCTTTCTTT.

This clonotype was found a few times. This sequence joins TRBV12-3 or TRBV12-4 and TRBJ2-7, with D perhaps matching TRBD2 (6 bases). The CDR3 has 13 amino acids. V was shortened by 1 base and J by 9 bases, with 13 bases between the two germline ends. The chain's CDR3 is CASSLGTTEGQYF. Written as DNA, the CDR3 is TGTGCCAGCAGTTTAGGGACTACGGAAGGGCAGTACTTC.

This clonotype appeared a few times. The chain employs TRBV15 and TRBJ2-5; 12 nucleotides agree with TRBD2. Germline V gene data show CDR1 as LNHNV and CDR2 as YYDKDF (reference sequence). V lost 5 bases to trimming and J lost 4 bases; unmatched junction nucleotides: 5. CDR3 length: 15 residues. The DNA for the CDR3 is TGTGCCACCAGCCCGACTAGCGGGGGAGTAGAGACCCAGTACTTC. This codes for CATSPTSGGVETQYF.

The V and J genes are TRBV7-2 and TRBJ1-4; D is ambiguous. There are 15 residues in the CDR3. CDR1 and CDR2 from the germline V gene are SGHTA and FQGNSA. V was shortened by 5 bases and J by 4 bases, with 14 bases between the two germline ends. The CDR3 reads CASSPDRAFNEKLFF. CDR3 nucleotide sequence: TGTGCCAGCAGCCCCGACCGGGCCTTTAATGAAAAACTGTTTTTT.

V is TRBV12-3 or TRBV12-4 and J is TRBJ2-4; 7 nucleotides agree with TRBD2. The CDR3 loop spans 17 amino acids. Trimming at V came to 1 base and at J to 12 bases, leaving 18 bases not matched to a gene. The CDR3 loop reads CASSLVPSGEIHGTQYF. CDR3 DNA sequence: TGTGCCAGCAGTTTAGTGCCCAGCGGGGAAATCCATGGGACTCAGTACTTC.

J is TRBJ2-1 and V is TRBV7-6; tentatively, D is TRBD1 (6 bases). V was trimmed by 4 bases and J by 9 bases, leaving 25 bases between them. CDR1 and CDR2 (germline): SGHVS, FNYEAQ. CDR3 size: 17 residues. For the CDR3, the DNA is TGTGCCAGCAGCTCCATCCATTACAGGGATGGGGTGAGTGAGCAGTTCTTC. It yields the protein CASSSIHYRDGVSEQFF.

This clonotype was seen a few times. The CDR3 nucleotides are TGTGCCAGCAACCGACAGGGCGGCACTGAAGCTTTCTTT. Protein product: CASNRQGGTEAFF. The V gene is TRBV6-2 or TRBV6-3, the J gene TRBJ1-1; 7 bases fit TRBD1. CDR1 and CDR2 (germline): MNHEY, SVGEGT. The trim removed 7 bases at V and 4 bases at J, leaving 6 bases unmatched. CDR3 length: 13 amino acids.

The J gene is TRBJ1-5, the V gene TRBV6-5; 9 positions match TRBD1. The CDR3 extends over 18 amino acids. CDR1 MNHEY and CDR2 SVGAGI come from the germline V gene. V shed 6 bases and J 1 base; nucleotides not matched to a gene: 13. The CDR3: CASRPGTGSGLSNQPQHF. The CDR3 DNA is TGTGCCAGCAGGCCCGGGACAGGGAGCGGGCTCAGCAATCAGCCCCAGCATTTT.

V usage is TRBV6-1 and J usage is TRBJ1-5; D ambiguous. The CDR3 sequence is 13 residues long. Germline V lookup: CDR1 MNHNS, CDR2 SASEGT. Trimming pared 8 bases from V and 0 bases from J, leaving 8 bases between. The CDR3 coding sequence is TGTGCCAGCGCGGTCAGTAGCAATCAGCCCCAGCATTTT. As protein: CASAVSSNQPQHF.

J is TRBJ1-5 and V is TRBV7-2, with a weak D call TRBD1 (5 bases). Deletions cut 5 bases from V and 5 bases from J, with 10 bases between. The CDR3 spans 13 residues. Germline CDR1 and CDR2: SGHTA and FQGNSA. CDR3 nucleotides: TGTGCCAGCAGCCTACAGGAGTATCAGCCCCAGCATTTT. This sequence encodes CASSLQEYQPQHF. The full variable domain, its missing parts supplied by reference TRBV7-2 and TRBJ1-5, is GAGVSQSPSNKVTEKGKDVELRCDPISGHTALYWYRQSLGQGLEFLIYFQGNSAPDKSGLPSDRFSAERTGGSVSTLTIQRTQQEDSAVYLCASSLQEYQPQHFGDGTRLSIL.

This chain connects TRBV5-1 to TRBJ2-5; 11 nucleotides line up with TRBD1. Germline values: CDR1 SGHRS, CDR2 YFSETQ. The CDR3 runs 15 residues. V shed 7 bases, J shed 4 bases, and the junction held 9 bases outside the gene matches. The CDR3 reads CASGPGTGGSETQYF. The CDR3 region has the DNA TGCGCCAGCGGCCCTGGGACAGGGGGTTCAGAGACCCAGTACTTC.